A selection of T cell receptor beta chains follows, all from one sample in a study of OX40 agonist ivuxolimab in advanced cancers. Using immunoSEQ multiplex PCR, the repertoire was profiled, and TCRdb retains in-frame clones only, with some absent. The table shows tens of thousands of clones, with roughly 85% occurring only once. The sample in question was CD4+ or CD8+ T cells sorted from blood, obtained in a trial of the OX40 agonist ivuxolimab. The receptors shown here come from an adult with an advanced solid tumor such as melanoma, head and neck, liver or kidney cancer. Both conserved end residues are part of each CDR3. D genes are given only for firm matches. Size is omitted from some rows. Given values are once, few, many or a class for expanded clones.

d_call,j_call,cdr3_length,v_call,clone_size,cdr3_aa,cdr3_nt
NA,TRBJ2-2,15,TRBV11-2,NA,CATTTRGTNTGELFF,TGTGCCACCACAACCAGGGGAACGAACACCGGGGAGCTGTTTTTT
NA,TRBJ2-7,16,TRBV4-2,NA,CASSQGPLGGMYEQYF,TGTGCCAGCAGCCAAGGGCCCCTAGGAGGTATGTACGAGCAGTACTTC
TRBD1,TRBJ2-3,13,TRBV7-8,NA,CASSLRQGYTQYF,TGTGCCAGCAGTCTTAGACAGGGGTATACGCAGTATTTT
TRBD2,TRBJ2-3,15,TRBV7-9,once,CAWGPSGSRTDTQYF,TGTGCCTGGGGCCCTAGCGGGAGTCGTACAGATACGCAGTATTTT
TRBD1,TRBJ1-2,15,TRBV7-2,NA,CASSPDRDIWYGYTF,TGTGCCAGCAGCCCCGACAGGGACATCTGGTATGGCTACACCTTC
NA,TRBJ2-1,15,TRBV7-3,NA,CASSLMNLGPDEQFF,TGTGCCAGCAGCTTAATGAATTTAGGGCCCGATGAGCAGTTCTTC
NA,TRBJ2-2,15,TRBV11-2,few,CASSFTPTNTGELFF,TGTGCCAGCAGCTTCACACCCACGAACACCGGGGAGCTGTTTTTT
NA,TRBJ2-3,15,TRBV11-2,NA,CASSSLTFRPDTQYF,TGTGCCAGCAGCTCCCTGACATTCCGGCCAGATACGCAGTATTTT
NA,TRBJ2-5,14,TRBV5-4,NA,CASSSGLVQETQYF,TGTGCCAGCAGCTCCGGACTCGTGCAAGAGACCCAGTACTTC
TRBD2,TRBJ2-1,14,TRBV7-9,NA,CASGTSGSYNEQFF,TGTGCCAGCGGGACTAGCGGGAGTTACAATGAGCAGTTCTTC
TRBD2,TRBJ2-7,16,TRBV28,NA,CASSSFSGGLSYEQYF,TGTGCCAGCAGCTCTTTTTCGGGGGGGCTCTCCTACGAGCAGTACTTC
TRBD2,TRBJ2-3,15,TRBV7-6,NA,CASSRLAGEGDTQYF,TGTGCCAGCAGCCGACTAGCGGGAGAGGGAGATACGCAGTATTTT
NA,TRBJ1-3,14,TRBV7-2,NA,CASSSKGSGNTIYF,TGTGCCAGCAGCTCAAAAGGATCTGGAAACACCATATATTTT
NA,TRBJ2-1,15,TRBV7-9,NA,CASSPGAASRDEQFF,TGTGCCAGCAGCCCGGGGGCGGCCTCAAGGGATGAGCAGTTCTTC
TRBD1,TRBJ1-3,15,TRBV4-1,NA,CASSPGQVSGNTIYF,TGCGCCAGCAGTCCCGGACAGGTCTCTGGAAACACCATATATTTT
TRBD1,TRBJ1-1,13,TRBV30,NA,CAWSPTQGASAFF,TGTGCCTGGAGTCCAACTCAGGGGGCATCAGCTTTCTTT
NA,TRBJ1-5,11,TRBV6-1,NA,CASSGTITQHF,TGTGCCAGCAGTGGGACCATAACCCAGCATTTT
TRBD1,TRBJ1-4,15,TRBV13,once,CASSRSGQVNEKLFF,TGTGCCAGCAGCAGATCGGGACAGGTCAATGAAAAACTGTTTTTT
NA,TRBJ2-4,19,TRBV19,NA,CASSAMTRQVRMAKNIQYF,TGTGCCAGTAGTGCCATGACCCGCCAGGTTAGGATGGCCAAAAACATTCAGTACTTC
NA,TRBJ2-1,13,TRBV5-3,NA,CASSPGRYNEQFF,TGTGCCAGCAGCCCCGGACGTTACAATGAGCAGTTCTTC
TRBD1,TRBJ1-1,14,TRBV5-4,NA,CASRLRGQPVKAFF,TGTGCCAGCAGGCTACGGGGACAGCCTGTAAAAGCTTTCTTT
NA,TRBJ2-2,13,TRBV6-1,few,CASQGLNTGELFF,TGTGCCTCCCAGGGCCTGAACACCGGGGAGCTGTTTTTT
NA,TRBJ1-2,16,TRBV11-2,NA,CASSLGGVRQDYGYTF,TGTGCCAGCAGCTTAGGGGGAGTCCGCCAGGACTATGGCTACACCTTC
NA,TRBJ2-7,13,TRBV11-3,NA,CASSARGTYEQYF,TGTGCCAGCAGCGCACGGGGAACGTACGAGCAGTACTTC
NA,TRBJ1-2,13,TRBV7-9,NA,CASSLPGPYGYTF,TGTGCCAGCAGCTTGCCGGGGCCCTATGGCTACACCTTC
NA,TRBJ1-5,15,TRBV7-8,NA,CASSPDRFGNQPQHF,TGTGCCAGCAGCCCCGACAGGTTTGGCAATCAGCCCCAGCATTTT
NA,TRBJ1-5,14,TRBV30,NA,CALCLDGSNQPQHF,TGTGCCCTGTGCCTGGACGGTAGCAATCAGCCCCAGCATTTT
NA,TRBJ1-5,15,TRBV6-1,few,CASSGRSVGGGAQHF,TGTGCCAGCAGTGGCCGGTCGGTGGGCGGGGGGGCCCAGCATTTT
NA,TRBJ1-3,14,TRBV4-3,NA,CASSGVTSGNTIYF,TGCGCCAGCAGCGGGGTTACCTCTGGAAACACCATATATTTT
TRBD2,TRBJ2-5,14,TRBV10-3,NA,CATRTSGPEETQYF,TGTGCCACACGGACTAGCGGCCCTGAGGAGACCCAGTACTTC
NA,TRBJ1-2,14,TRBV6-5,NA,CASRQPGHLGGYTF,TGTGCCAGCAGGCAACCGGGACACTTGGGTGGCTACACCTTC
NA,TRBJ2-1,14,TRBV11-3,NA,CASSLGGANDEQFF,TGTGCCAGCAGCTTGGGGGGGGCCAACGATGAGCAGTTCTTC
NA,TRBJ1-2,13,TRBV5-8,NA,CASSREGRNGYTF,TGTGCCAGCAGCAGGGAGGGGAGGAATGGCTACACCTTC
TRBD1,TRBJ2-3,14,TRBV7-8,NA,CASSNRDRTDTQYF,TGTGCCAGCAGCAACCGGGACAGGACAGATACGCAGTATTTT
TRBD1,TRBJ2-1,15,TRBV30,NA,CAWSVGQGSYNEQFF,TGTGCCTGGAGTGTAGGACAGGGGAGCTACAATGAGCAGTTCTTC
NA,TRBJ1-1,11,TRBV20-1,NA,CSAIRWGEAFF,TGCAGTGCTATTCGGTGGGGAGAAGCTTTCTTT
NA,TRBJ1-6,16,TRBV19,NA,CASSIKGWSYNSPLHF,TGTGCCAGTAGTATAAAAGGCTGGTCCTATAATTCACCCCTCCACTTT
NA,TRBJ2-7,16,TRBV28,NA,CASSSPRQPRLREQYF,TGTGCCAGCAGTTCGCCTCGACAGCCGAGGCTCCGCGAGCAGTACTTC
TRBD2,TRBJ2-7,14,TRBV7-2,NA,CASSFSGGDYEQYF,TGTGCCAGCAGCTTTAGCGGGGGGGACTACGAGCAGTACTTC
TRBD2,TRBJ2-2,16,TRBV5-4,NA,CASSVARGGAPGELFF,TGTGCCAGCAGCGTCGCTCGCGGGGGGGCCCCCGGGGAGCTGTTTTTT
NA,TRBJ2-3,15,TRBV5-1,NA,CASSFAGQTTDTQYF,TGCGCCAGCAGCTTTGCAGGGCAGACCACAGATACGCAGTATTTT
TRBD1,TRBJ2-7,14,TRBV28,NA,CASIPGQGTYEQYF,TGTGCCAGCATCCCTGGACAGGGTACCTACGAGCAGTACTTC
TRBD1,TRBJ2-3,16,TRBV11-3,NA,CASSLGYRGYTDTQYF,TGTGCCAGCAGCTTAGGATACAGGGGGTACACAGATACGCAGTATTTT
NA,TRBJ2-4,16,TRBV9,NA,CASSTRTQGGKNIQYF,TGTGCCAGCAGCACCCGTACTCAGGGGGGCAAAAACATTCAGTACTTC
NA,TRBJ2-6,14,TRBV6-5,NA,CASRVQGGANVLTF,TGTGCCAGCAGGGTCCAGGGGGGGGCCAACGTCCTGACTTTC